What follows are 2 T cell receptor beta chains derived from one specimen sequenced in a study of shared clonotypes between healthy human individuals. Assay: immunoSEQ multiplex PCR; the TCRdb copy retains only in-frame clones and omits some. The data show roughly 2,000,000 clones, about 95% seen once. CD45RO-negative cells were positively selected for CCR7, leaving out terminally differentiated effector memory CD45RA+ cells. Sequencing was done on a sample of naive CD8+ T cells sorted from blood. The receptors shown here come from a man between 18 and 35 years old in good health.

This chain connects TRBV11-2 to TRBJ2-7; D gene ambiguous. Trimming cost V 2 bases and J 2 bases, with 10 bases left between them. Germline assignment: CDR1 SGHAT and CDR2 FQNNGV. The CDR3 spans 14 residues. The CDR3 nucleotides are TGTGCCAGCAGCTTATACGACGGAACCTACGAGCAGTACTTC. This codes for CASSLYDGTYEQYF.

The chain employs TRBV4-1 and TRBJ1-5; D is possibly TRBD1 (5 bases). The CDR3 is 16 residues long. Germline CDR1 is MGHRA and CDR2 is YSYEKL. V lost 0 bases, J lost 2 bases, and 11 bases lay in between. CDR3 region: CASSQEEAGGNQPQHF. The CDR3 nucleotides are TGCGCCAGCAGCCAAGAAGAAGCGGGGGGCAATCAGCCCCAGCATTTT.